This T cell receptor beta chain was documented in a study of blood T cell repertoires in COVID-19. Across the study: Nucleic acid was either cDNA or gDNA, and it came from T cells, B-cell-depleted T cells, or PBMCs.

The V gene end was trimmed by 5 bases and the J gene end by 9 bases; junction bases not matched to a gene: 8. The CDR3 loop spans 13 amino acids. From germline, CDR1 is SGHNT and CDR2 YYREEE (reference sequence). Authors' processing steps: Amplification of reference gene primers provided the estimated nucleated cell counts. The data were produced by immunoSEQ multiplex PCR, yet TCRdb's version contains in-frame clones alone and is incomplete. The DNA gave D and trimming, while V, J and clone size come from that table. The sample records some 270,000 clones, about 88% being singletons. Participants classified as exposed had met a COVID-19 case within 2 weeks before study entry.

The sample taken for sequencing was PBMCs or T cells enriched from blood (not recorded which). This rearrangement joins TRBV5-4 to TRBJ2-3, with 8 bases identical to TRBD2. This receptor was taken from a woman between 45 and 65 years old who had been exposed to COVID-19. CDR3 bases: TGTGCCAGCAGGGACCCCGGGGGGGGAACGCAGTATTTT. This sequence encodes CASRDPGGGTQYF.